This T cell receptor beta chain originates from a study of cytomegalovirus exposure and HLA in healthy donors. Primers for the PCR totalled 60 Vbeta and 13 Jbeta. The repertoire was sequenced with immunoSEQ multiplex PCR; TCRdb's copy has only in-frame clones and lacks some. The sample has 100,000 to 150,000 clones; less than 80% are singletons. Only one count was recorded for this clone. Its antigen is still unknown. Study conclusions and caveats: Some segments of the V type, notably TRBV6-2 and TRBV6-3, were excluded as indistinguishable. V- and J-gene trimming in TCR beta was tied to a missense DCLRE1C variant by an analysis performed later. The authors enumerated some 170 TCR beta chains as linked to cytomegalovirus.

CDR1 and CDR2 from the germline V gene are MGHRA and YSYEKL. The V and J ends lost 2 bases and 3 bases, in that order; junction bases with no gene match: 9. CDR3 length equals 16 residues. Sequenced: PBMCs. V and J are TRBV4-1 and TRBJ2-7, with 8 bases identical to TRBD1. This receptor was identified in a man under 40 in good health and CMV-seronegative. The CDR3 DNA follows: TGCGCCAGCAGCCAATATCCGCAGGGGGCTAACTACGAGCAGTACTTC. Translated: CASSQYPQGANYEQYF.